A single sample is the source of the 20 T cell receptor beta chains below, sequenced in a study of shared clonotypes between healthy human individuals. The protocol was immunoSEQ multiplex PCR, while the TCRdb copy is restricted to in-frame clones and leaves out a portion. This repertoire shows about 1.5 million clones, approximately 98% found once; its top ten account for approximately 0.44%. Sequenced sample: naive CD4+ T cells sorted from blood. As for subset: CD45RA+ positively selected. The origin of the receptors is a man in his thirties or forties in good health.

The CDR3: CATFPSGFSANQPQHF. CDR3 nucleotides: TGTGCCACCTTTCCCTCGGGTTTTTCGGCGAATCAGCCCCAGCATTTT. This chain uses TRBV6-6 with TRBJ1-5; D gene uncertain. The CDR3 loop spans 16 amino acids. Germline assignment: CDR1 MNHNY and CDR2 SVGAGI (reference sequence). V lost 10 bases and J lost 4, with 23 bases in between.

The rearrangement links TRBV2 to TRBJ2-3, with D possibly TRBD2 on 6 matching bases. The germline gives CDR1 SNHLY, CDR2 FYNNEI. Trimming took off 6 bases at V and 4 bases at J, with 20 bases between the two ends. This CDR3 has 16 amino acids. CDR3 in DNA: TGTGCCAGCAGGAAGCGAGCGGCGGGGAGCGCAGATACGCAGTATTTT. Its translation is CASRKRAAGSADTQYF.

CDR3 bases: TGTGCCAGCTCACCGACGGATACAGAAGATCAGCCCCAGCATTTT. Protein product: CASSPTDTEDQPQHF. The chain joins TRBV18 to TRBJ1-5; D is uncertain. CDR3 size: 15 residues. V shed 3 bases and J shed 5 bases, with 14 bases lying between them. Looked up from germline, CDR1 is KGHSH and CDR2 is LQKENI.

The chain couples TRBV21-1 to TRBJ2-2; no DNA check was done on the table's D call, TRBD2. TRBV21-1 is listed as a pseudogene. The length of the CDR3 is 19 residues. CDR3 bases: TGTGCCAGCAGCAAATTGTCATCTAGCGGGAGGTCGAACACCGGGGAGCTGTTTTTT. It yields the protein CASSKLSSSGRSNTGELFF.

This chain joins TRBV6-1 and TRBJ2-1; D ambiguous. V was trimmed by 7 bases and J by 12 bases, leaving 19 bases between them. The V gene's germline CDR1 is MNHNS and CDR2 SASEGT. This CDR3 contains 13 residues. Here the CDR3 DNA reads TGTGCCAGCATGAGCAATGTGGACCGATGGCAGTTCTTC. This codes for CASMSNVDRWQFF.

V gene TRBV6-4 combines with J gene TRBJ2-1; D unclear. Germline V CDR1 and CDR2: MRHNA, SNTAGT. The CDR3 totals 15 residues. V lost 0 bases and J lost 4, with 10 bases in between. CDR3 region: CASSDSVSRYNEQFF. CDR3 DNA sequence: TGTGCCAGCAGTGACTCTGTTAGCCGGTACAATGAGCAGTTCTTC.

The V and J genes are TRBV10-2 and TRBJ2-2, with TRBD2 matching over 10 bases. V trimming: 7 bases; J trimming: 5 bases; junction bases outside the gene matches: 7. CDR1 WSHSY and CDR2 SAAADI come from the germline V gene. The CDR3 extends over 15 amino acids. This CDR3 is CASTLLAGDTGELFF. The CDR3 DNA follows: TGCGCCAGCACGCTTCTAGCGGGAGATACCGGGGAGCTGTTTTTT.

This clone was observed once. The J gene is TRBJ2-7, the V gene TRBV11-2, with TRBD2 matching 8 bases. V lost 5 bases to trimming and J lost 3 bases; unmatched junction nucleotides: 12. CDR1 and CDR2 from the germline V gene are SGHAT and FQNNGV. The CDR3 length is 16 residues. The CDR3 DNA reads TGTGCCAGCAGCCCTGGCCGGGGGGGCCGATACTACGAGCAGTACTTC. Residues: CASSPGRGGRYYEQYF.

This chain links TRBV5-1 with TRBJ2-1; D uncertain. The CDR3 has 14 amino acids. V was pared by 1 base and J by 5 bases, with 10 bases between. Germline lookup yields CDR1 SGHRS and CDR2 YFSETQ. This CDR3 reads CASSLSRANNEQFF. As DNA, the CDR3 is TGCGCCAGCAGCTTGAGCCGGGCGAACAATGAGCAGTTCTTC.

The V and J genes are TRBV5-1 and TRBJ2-1; TRBD2 matches 15 bases. Unmatched junction bases numbered 6, after V lost 0 bases and J lost 5 bases. The CDR3 has 18 residues. CDR1 SGHRS and CDR2 YFSETQ come from the germline V gene. The CDR3 DNA sequence: TGCGCCAGCAGCTTGGATGGACTAGCGGGAGGGATACACAATGAGCAGTTCTTC. Translating it yields CASSLDGLAGGIHNEQFF.

This clone was picked up one time. The chain's CDR3 is CASKGPTEAFF. CDR3 in DNA: TGTGCCAGCAAAGGTCCCACTGAAGCTTTCTTT. This sequence joins TRBV28 and TRBJ1-1, with unresolved D. Germline values: CDR1 MDHEN, CDR2 SYDVKM. This CDR3 spans 11 amino acids. V was clipped by 7 bases and J by 4 bases, with 7 bases between them.

The rearrangement links TRBV7-2 to TRBJ2-5; 8 nucleotides align to TRBD2. V lost 3 bases, J lost 4 bases, and 13 bases stayed unmatched. The germline V gene has CDR1 SGHTA and CDR2 FQGNSA. The CDR3 is 17 residues long. The CDR3 DNA reads TGTGCCAGCAGCTTTCCCTTCAGCGGGAGAGAACCAGAGACCCAGTACTTC. It yields the protein CASSFPFSGREPETQYF.

The CDR3 nucleotides are TGTGCCAGCTCACCACCGGGGGTCAGTTCCTCTGGGGCCAACGTCCTGACTTTC. Encoded protein: CASSPPGVSSSGANVLTF. V gene TRBV18 combines with J gene TRBJ2-6, with D perhaps TRBD1 or TRBD2 (5 bases each). Trimming removed 0 bases at V and 0 bases at J, with 12 bases between. Germline V lookup: CDR1 KGHSH, CDR2 LQKENI. The CDR3 is 18 residues long.

The rearrangement uses TRBV6-6 and TRBJ2-7, with D perhaps matching TRBD2 (6 bases). Looked up from germline, CDR1 is MNHNY and CDR2 is SVGAGI (reference sequence). This CDR3 is 15 amino acids long. V was cut by 5 bases and J by 4 bases, with 18 bases left in between. DNA for the CDR3: TGTGCCAGCAGTCCTTCAGGACTACCCCGTTACGAGCAGTACTTC. It yields the protein CASSPSGLPRYEQYF.

This clone was found once. This chain joins TRBV15 and TRBJ2-3, with 7 positions matching TRBD2. Germline CDR1 reads LNHNV; CDR2 reads YYDKDF (reference sequence). With V trimmed by 0 bases and J by 1 base, 7 bases remained unmatched. The CDR3 runs to 17 residues. CDR3 bases: TGTGCCACCAGCAGAGATTATCGGGCGGGGGGCACAGATACGCAGTATTTT. Translating gives CATSRDYRAGGTDTQYF.

The chain joins TRBV7-2 to TRBJ1-4; unclear D gene. Between the trimmed V and J ends, which lost 4 bases and 5 bases, there was a span of 17 bases. Germline V CDR1 and CDR2: SGHTA, FQGNSA. The CDR3 length is 16 residues. The CDR3 nucleotides read TGTGCCAGCAGCTACGGGCTCGGGCAGCGCAATGAAAAACTGTTTTTT. As protein: CASSYGLGQRNEKLFF.

The chain recombines TRBV25-1 with TRBJ1-2; the match to TRBD1 covers 7 bases. Germline trimming cut 4 bases from V and 5 bases from J; bases unmatched to any gene: 7. The CDR3 spans 14 residues. The V gene's germline CDR1 is MGHDK and CDR2 SYGVNS. In DNA form, the CDR3 reads TGTGCCAGCAGTGGAGGTAGGGGGCGATATGGCTACACCTTC. Translating gives CASSGGRGRYGYTF.

The CDR3 sequence is CASSLTGGNEQFF. In DNA form, the CDR3 reads TGTGCCAGCAGTTTGACAGGGGGCAATGAGCAGTTCTTC. The chain links TRBV28 to TRBJ2-1; 9 bases align to TRBD1. The CDR3 covers 13 residues. Germline loops: CDR1 MDHEN, CDR2 SYDVKM. The V segment lost 3 bases and the J segment 6 bases; nucleotides outside the gene matches: 0.

The gene calls are TRBV19 and TRBJ2-7; 7 bases are shared with TRBD2. J was trimmed by 3 bases and V by 5 bases; bases with no gene match: 7. The CDR3 covers 14 residues. Per germline, CDR1 LNHDA and CDR2 SQIVND (reference sequence). For the CDR3, the DNA is TGTGCCAGTAGTTTGTCTAGCGGAAACTACGAGCAGTACTTC. It encodes CASSLSSGNYEQYF.

The chain carries TRBV4-1 and TRBJ2-7, with 9 bases lining up with TRBD1. The V gene end was trimmed by 5 bases and the J gene end by 2 bases; junction bases not matched to a gene: 1. The CDR3 totals 13 residues. The germline V gene has CDR1 MGHRA and CDR2 YSYEKL. CDR3 region: CASSGTGTYEQYF. As DNA, the CDR3 is TGCGCCAGCAGCGGGACAGGGACCTACGAGCAGTACTTC.